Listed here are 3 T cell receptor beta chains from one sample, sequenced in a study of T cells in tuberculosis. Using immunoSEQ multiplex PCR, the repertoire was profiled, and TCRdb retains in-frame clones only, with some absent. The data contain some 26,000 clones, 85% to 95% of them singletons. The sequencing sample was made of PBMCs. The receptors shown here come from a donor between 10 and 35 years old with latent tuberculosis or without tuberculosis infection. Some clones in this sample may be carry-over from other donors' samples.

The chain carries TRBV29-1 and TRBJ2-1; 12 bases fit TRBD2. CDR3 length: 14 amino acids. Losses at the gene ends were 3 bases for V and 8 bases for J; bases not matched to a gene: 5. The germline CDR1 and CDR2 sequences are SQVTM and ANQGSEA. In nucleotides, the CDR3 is TGCAGCGTTGATCGACTAGCGGGAGTAGATGAGCAGTTCTTC. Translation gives CSVDRLAGVDEQFF.

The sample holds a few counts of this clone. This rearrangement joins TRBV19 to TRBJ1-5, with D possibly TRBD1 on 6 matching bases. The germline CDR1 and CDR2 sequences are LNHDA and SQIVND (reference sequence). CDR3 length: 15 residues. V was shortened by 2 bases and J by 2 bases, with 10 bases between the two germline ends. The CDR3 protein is CASSIRGARNQPQHF. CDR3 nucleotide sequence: TGTGCCAGTAGTATACGGGGGGCCCGCAATCAGCCCCAGCATTTT.

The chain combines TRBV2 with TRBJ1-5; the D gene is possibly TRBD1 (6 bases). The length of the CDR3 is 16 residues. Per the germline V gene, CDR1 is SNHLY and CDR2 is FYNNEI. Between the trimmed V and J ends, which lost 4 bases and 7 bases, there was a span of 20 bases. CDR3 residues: CASSAWGPVGTQPQHF. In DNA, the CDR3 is TGTGCCAGCAGTGCTTGGGGGCCGGTTGGAACCCAGCCCCAGCATTTT. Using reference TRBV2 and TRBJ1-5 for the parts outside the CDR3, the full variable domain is EPEVTQTPSHQVTQMGQEVILRCVPISNHLYFYWYRQILGQKVEFLVSFYNNEISEKSEIFDDQFSVERPDGSNFTLKIRSTKLEDSAMYFCASSAWGPVGTQPQHFGDGTRLSIL.